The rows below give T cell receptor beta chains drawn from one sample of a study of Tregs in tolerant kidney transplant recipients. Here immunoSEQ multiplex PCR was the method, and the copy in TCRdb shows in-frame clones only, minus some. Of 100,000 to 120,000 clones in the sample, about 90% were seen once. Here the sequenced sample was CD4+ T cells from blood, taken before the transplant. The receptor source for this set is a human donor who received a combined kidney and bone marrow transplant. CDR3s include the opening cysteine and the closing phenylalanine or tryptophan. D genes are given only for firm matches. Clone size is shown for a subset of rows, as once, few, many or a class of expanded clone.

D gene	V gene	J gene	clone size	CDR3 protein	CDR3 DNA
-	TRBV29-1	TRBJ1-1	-	CSVRKEGGVWNTEAFF	TGCAGCGTTAGGAAGGAAGGGGGTGTTTGGAACACTGAAGCTTTCTTT
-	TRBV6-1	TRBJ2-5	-	CASRPRTNPQETQYF	TGTGCCAGCAGGCCTCGGACTAACCCCCAAGAGACCCAGTACTTC
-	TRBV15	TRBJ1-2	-	CATSRDPTPDYGYTF	TGTGCCACCAGCAGAGATCCGACTCCAGACTATGGCTACACCTTC
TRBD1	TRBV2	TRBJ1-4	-	CASRGTGGAGEKLFF	TGTGCCAGCAGGGGGACAGGGGGCGCAGGAGAAAAACTGTTTTTT
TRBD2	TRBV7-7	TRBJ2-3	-	CASSLGTSADTQYF	TGTGCCAGCAGCTTAGGGACTAGCGCAGATACGCAGTATTTT
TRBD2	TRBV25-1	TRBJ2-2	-	CASSGGGSYTGELFF	TGTGCCAGCAGTGGCGGGGGGAGCTACACCGGGGAGCTGTTTTTT
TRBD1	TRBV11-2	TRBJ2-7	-	CASKRGDRVFDEQYF	TGTGCCAGCAAGAGGGGGGACAGGGTTTTCGACGAGCAGTACTTC
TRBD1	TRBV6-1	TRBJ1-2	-	CASSDLDWTGYGYTF	TGTGCCAGCAGTGACCTAGACTGGACAGGCTATGGCTACACCTTC
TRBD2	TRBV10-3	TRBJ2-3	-	CAISVGAGAHRATQYF	TGTGCCATCAGTGTAGGAGCGGGGGCCCACCGGGCTACGCAGTATTTT
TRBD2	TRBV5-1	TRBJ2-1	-	CASSLSGGRYNEQFF	TGCGCCAGCAGCCTTAGCGGGGGGCGCTACAATGAGCAGTTCTTC
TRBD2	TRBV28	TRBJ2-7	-	CASSYGTTKSYEQYF	TGTGCCAGCAGCTACGGGACTACCAAATCCTACGAGCAGTACTTC
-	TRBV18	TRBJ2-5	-	CASSPVGQSGETQYF	TGTGCCAGCTCACCAGTTGGCCAGTCCGGGGAGACCCAGTACTTC
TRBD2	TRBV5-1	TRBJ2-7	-	CASSLDPGRVDEQYF	TGCGCCAGCAGCTTGGACCCCGGGAGGGTCGACGAGCAGTACTTC
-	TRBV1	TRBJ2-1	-	CTSRLLGLAGVQGEQFF	TGCACCAGCAGGTTACTCGGACTAGCGGGAGTTCAAGGTGAGCAGTTCTTC
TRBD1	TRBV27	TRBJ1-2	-	CASSPNTGGLGYGYTF	TGTGCCAGCAGTCCAAATACAGGGGGATTAGGCTATGGCTACACCTTC
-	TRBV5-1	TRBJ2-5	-	CATSPGSAQETQYF	TGCGCCACCTCCCCGGGTAGCGCCCAAGAGACCCAGTACTTC
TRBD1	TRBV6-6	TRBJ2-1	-	CASSPVTGFGYNEQFF	TGTGCCAGCAGTCCCGTGACAGGGTTCGGGTACAATGAGCAGTTCTTC
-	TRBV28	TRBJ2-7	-	CASSLQGKSSYEQYF	TGTGCCAGCAGTCTTCAGGGGAAGTCGTCCTACGAGCAGTACTTC
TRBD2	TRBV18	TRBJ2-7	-	CASSSTSGRDEQYF	TGTGCCAGCTCATCGACTAGCGGGAGAGACGAGCAGTACTTC
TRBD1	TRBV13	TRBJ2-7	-	CASSLQGAWSYEQYF	TGTGCCAGCAGCCTGCAGGGGGCTTGGTCCTACGAGCAGTACTTC
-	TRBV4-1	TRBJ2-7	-	CASSQRGNRDHEQYF	TGCGCCAGCAGCCAGAGGGGGAACAGGGACCACGAGCAGTACTTC
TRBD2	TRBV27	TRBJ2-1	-	CASSLSKRGAGDEQFF	TGTGCCAGCAGTTTATCGAAGCGGGGGGCGGGGGATGAGCAGTTCTTC
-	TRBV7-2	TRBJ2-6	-	CASKIYSGANVLTF	TGTGCCAGCAAAATCTACTCTGGGGCCAACGTCCTGACTTTC
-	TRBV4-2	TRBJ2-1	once	CASSQGTGRGDEQFF	TGTGCCAGCAGCCAAGGGACAGGGAGGGGAGATGAGCAGTTCTTC
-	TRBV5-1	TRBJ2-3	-	CASSLVAGIAGDTQYF	TGCGCCAGCAGCTTGGTCGCGGGTATCGCCGGAGATACGCAGTATTTT
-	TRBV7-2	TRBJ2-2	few	CASSWISGNTGELFF	TGTGCCAGCAGCTGGATTAGCGGGAACACCGGGGAGCTGTTTTTT
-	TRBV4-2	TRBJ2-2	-	CASSQAILRGGLGGELFF	TGTGCCAGCAGCCAAGCGATTTTACGGGGTGGGTTAGGCGGGGAGCTGTTTTTT
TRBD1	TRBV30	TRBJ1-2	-	CAWRYGTGAYGYTF	TGTGCCTGGAGATATGGGACAGGGGCCTATGGCTACACCTTC
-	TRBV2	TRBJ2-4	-	CASVLAFKNIQYF	TGTGCCAGCGTACTAGCCTTCAAAAACATTCAGTACTTC
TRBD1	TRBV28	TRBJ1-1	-	CASSPDRGTEAFF	TGTGCCAGCAGCCCCGACAGGGGTACTGAAGCTTTCTTT
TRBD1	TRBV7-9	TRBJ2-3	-	CASSLAFKTGAGTDTQYF	TGTGCCAGCAGCTTAGCCTTCAAGACAGGGGCAGGGACAGATACGCAGTATTTT
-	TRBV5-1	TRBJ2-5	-	CASSLALIQETQYF	TGCGCCAGCAGCCTCGCGCTCATCCAAGAGACCCAGTACTTC
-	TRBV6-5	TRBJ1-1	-	CASRRLRNTEAFF	TGTGCCAGCAGACGACTCAGGAACACTGAAGCTTTCTTT
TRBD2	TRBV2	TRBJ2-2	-	CASRGLAGGLSGELFF	TGTGCCAGCAGGGGTCTAGCGGGGGGGCTGTCCGGGGAGCTGTTTTTT
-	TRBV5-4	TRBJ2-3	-	CASSARGSASEYF	TGTGCCAGCAGCGCCAGGGGTTCGGCGTCGGAGTATTTT
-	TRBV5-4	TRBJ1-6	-	CASSLGASGNSPLHF	TGTGCCAGCAGCTTGGGGGCCTCTGGTAATTCACCCCTCCACTTT
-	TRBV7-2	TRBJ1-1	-	CASSLATEAFF	TGTGCCAGCAGCTTGGCAACTGAAGCTTTCTTT
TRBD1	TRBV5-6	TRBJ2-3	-	CASSFSGTGSTDTQYF	TGTGCCAGCAGCTTCTCCGGGACAGGGAGCACAGATACGCAGTATTTT
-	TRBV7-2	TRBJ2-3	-	CASSSSPTDTQYF	TGTGCCAGCAGCTCTTCCCCCACAGATACGCAGTATTTT
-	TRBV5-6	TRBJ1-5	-	CASSLAGGNQPQHF	TGTGCCAGCAGCTTGGCGGGAGGCAATCAGCCCCAGCATTTT